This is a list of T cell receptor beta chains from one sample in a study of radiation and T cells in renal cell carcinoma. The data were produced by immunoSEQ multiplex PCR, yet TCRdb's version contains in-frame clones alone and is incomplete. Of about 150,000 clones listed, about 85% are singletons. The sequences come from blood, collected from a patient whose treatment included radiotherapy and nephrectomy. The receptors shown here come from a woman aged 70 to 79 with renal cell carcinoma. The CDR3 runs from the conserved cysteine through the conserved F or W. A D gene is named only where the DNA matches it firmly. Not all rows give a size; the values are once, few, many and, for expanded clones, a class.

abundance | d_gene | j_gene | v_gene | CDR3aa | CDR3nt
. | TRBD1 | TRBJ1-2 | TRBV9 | CASSGQGAANYGYTF | TGTGCCAGCAGCGGGCAGGGGGCGGCTAACTATGGCTACACCTTC
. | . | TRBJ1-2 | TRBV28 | CASSLLGSGINGYTF | TGTGCCAGCAGTTTATTAGGTTCAGGGATCAATGGCTACACCTTC
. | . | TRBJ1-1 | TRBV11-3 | CASSPPDLLNTEAFF | TGTGCCAGCAGCCCCCCGGACCTTTTAAACACTGAAGCTTTCTTT
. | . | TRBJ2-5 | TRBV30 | CAWSVNFETQYF | TGTGCCTGGAGTGTAAATTTCGAGACCCAGTACTTC
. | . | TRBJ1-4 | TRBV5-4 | CASSKDSLNEKLFF | TGTGCCAGCAGCAAGGACAGCCTTAATGAAAAACTGTTTTTT
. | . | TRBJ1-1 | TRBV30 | CAWSVWGGEAFF | TGTGCCTGGAGTGTGTGGGGGGGTGAAGCTTTCTTT
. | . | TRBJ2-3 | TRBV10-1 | CASSESRTDTQYF | TGCGCCAGCAGTGAGTCTCGCACAGATACGCAGTATTTT
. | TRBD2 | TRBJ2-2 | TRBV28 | CASIVSGGPTGELFF | TGTGCCAGCATTGTAAGCGGGGGGCCCACCGGGGAGCTGTTTTTT
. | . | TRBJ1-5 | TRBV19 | CASSLGRYSNQPQHF | TGTGCCAGTAGTCTAGGACGGTATAGCAATCAGCCCCAGCATTTT
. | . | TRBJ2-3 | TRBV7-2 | CASSLPGTQYF | TGTGCCAGCAGCTTGCCAGGTACGCAGTATTTT
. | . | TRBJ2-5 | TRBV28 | CASSGGGGFQETQYF | TGTGCCAGCAGTGGGGGCGGGGGCTTTCAAGAGACCCAGTACTTC
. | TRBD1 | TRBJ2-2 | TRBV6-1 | CASSVRTGVDTGELFF | TGTGCCAGCAGTGTACGGACAGGGGTTGACACCGGGGAGCTGTTTTTT
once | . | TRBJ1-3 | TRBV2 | CASSRALQDSGNTIYF | TGTGCCAGCAGCCGAGCCCTTCAAGACTCTGGAAACACCATATATTTT